The rows below give T cell receptor beta chains drawn from one sample of a study of blood T cell repertoires in COVID-19. TCRdb's copy holds only in-frame clones and misses some; the assay was immunoSEQ multiplex PCR. The sample holds a few hundred thousand clones, approximately 85% seen once. The sample taken for sequencing was PBMCs or T cells enriched from blood (not recorded which). The source of these receptors is a woman in her forties or fifties who had recovered from COVID-19. Both conserved end residues are part of each CDR3. The D gene is left open where the match is weak. Not all rows give a size; the values are once, few, many and, for expanded clones, a class.

J	V	size	D	DNA	CDR3
TRBJ1-2	TRBV5-6	NA	TRBD1	TGTGCCAGCAGCTTTTTCCGGGACAGATATGGCTACACCTTC	CASSFFRDRYGYTF
TRBJ1-5	TRBV29-1	NA	TRBD1	TGCAGCGTTGAGGACAGGGTAGGACAGCCCCAGCATTTT	CSVEDRVGQPQHF
TRBJ2-1	TRBV2	many	TRBD2	TGTGCCAGCAGTGAGAGAGTAGCGGGGCCCGCCCGTGAGCAGTTCTTC	CASSERVAGPAREQFF
TRBJ1-5	TRBV6-1	few	NA	TGTGCCAGCAGTGAAGCCCCCATTAGCAATCAGCCCCAGCATTTT	CASSEAPISNQPQHF
TRBJ2-7	TRBV7-9	NA	NA	TGTGCCAGCAGCTTAAGACTAGCCTACGAGCAGTACTTC	CASSLRLAYEQYF
TRBJ1-6	TRBV7-9	NA	TRBD1	TGTGCCAGCAGCTCGGACAGGAGGATCGGGACAGGGAATAATTCACCCCTCCACTTT	CASSSDRRIGTGNNSPLHF
TRBJ2-5	TRBV10-3	NA	NA	TGTGCCACCCGACTAGAGGGAGAGACCCAGTACTTC	CATRLEGETQYF
TRBJ2-5	TRBV2	NA	NA	TGTGCCACCCAGGGCAGGGAGACCCAGTACTTC	CATQGRETQYF
TRBJ2-5	TRBV5-1	NA	TRBD2	TGCGCCAGCACACTAGCGGGGTACCAAGAGACCCAGTACTTC	CASTLAGYQETQYF
TRBJ2-1	TRBV2	few	TRBD2	TGTGCCAGCGGAAGTGCGGGAGCTCGGTCCTACAATGAGCAGTTCTTC	CASGSAGARSYNEQFF
TRBJ2-7	TRBV10-3	NA	NA	TGTGCCATCAAAGATAGGGGTGACGAGCAGTACTTC	CAIKDRGDEQYF
TRBJ2-2	TRBV3-1/TRBV3-2	NA	NA	TGTGCCAGCAGCCACGCCCAGGGCAGCGGGGAGCTGTTTTTT	CASSHAQGSGELFF
TRBJ1-5	TRBV5-1	NA	NA	TGCGCCAGCAGCCCTGGCCATGGAGGGGCTGGTCAGCCCCAGCATTTT	CASSPGHGGAGQPQHF